The entry below describes one T cell receptor beta chain. This clone has more than one count but fewer than ten. This clone's antigen is unknown. The sample holds no much larger clone one base away, and base qualities are not on file. Patients with a history of autoimmune disease or receiving systemic immunosuppression were excluded from the trial. In every dose cohort, peripheral blood was drawn for TCR sequencing at baseline, cycle 4 day 1, and cycle 7 day 1. Samples came from an open-label, multicenter, first-in-human phase I dose-escalation trial of ivuxolimab. Adults with locally advanced or metastatic head and neck squamous cell, hepatocellular, melanoma or renal cell carcinoma were enrolled in the trial. CD4+ and CD8+ T cells were sorted separately from peripheral blood before TCR sequencing. These data originate in a study of OX40 agonist ivuxolimab in advanced cancers. Background for the entire study: Ivuxolimab, which targeted the costimulatory receptor OX40 (CD134), was an agonistic, fully human IgG2 monoclonal antibody. Intravenous ivuxolimab was administered to patients every 2 weeks at six dose levels: 0.01, 0.1, 0.3, 1.5, 3 and 10 mg/kg. Of the 50 or so patients in dose escalation, about 20 had hepatocellular carcinoma, about 15 had melanoma, 9 had renal cell carcinoma and 9 had head and neck cancer. In the dose-escalation cohort, over 65% of patients were male, and the mean age was roughly 60 years, with a range of about 23 to 80. Patients were allowed to have had prior anti-PD-1, anti-PD-L1 or anti-CTLA-4 therapy, and around 41% of the dose-escalation patients had previously received checkpoint inhibitors. Three dose-escalation patients achieved partial responses, one with hepatocellular carcinoma and two with cutaneous melanoma. Peripheral TCRbeta sequencing was intended to test whether TCR sequence diversity was altered and clonal T-cell expansion was caused by ivuxolimab. The monotherapy dose-escalation portion (N = 52 patients) of the phase I ivuxolimab trial is reported in the paper. Beyond this particular receptor, the publication reports: Low levels of normalized T-cell clonal expansion were also seen in some nonresponding patients. Which antigens the clonally expanded peripheral T cells were specific for was not determined. In the 0.1-3.0 mg/kg groups, partial responders had among the lowest normalized peripheral clonal expansion, particularly in CD8+ T cells. At doses from 0.1 to 3.0 mg/kg, clonal expansion was seen in both CD4+ and CD8+ blood T cells between baseline and week 6. After ivuxolimab, more expanded clones were found on average in CD8+ T cells than in CD4+ T cells.

To sequence the TCRbeta CDR3 region, genomic DNA was isolated from the sorted cells. TCRbeta CDR3 regions were sequenced using the immunoSEQ Assay. Entries here come from immuneACCESS through TCRdb and include only in-frame sequences with V and J called. Some clones fail to appear in such tables; in the studies checked, an unresolved V gene covers under half of the shortfall, and the cause of the remainder is unknown. The sample table holds about 77,000 clones, of which approximately 85% were seen once. The top ten hold approximately 2.2% of the sample. CDR1 and CDR2 are drawn from the germline V gene: SGHVS, FNYEAQ. Reading from cysteine to phenylalanine, the CDR3 counts 14 amino acids. Of all the DNA, just the CDR3 is kept, 42 bases in frame from base 1. V lost 5 bases and J lost 2 bases; the stretch between them is 10 bases long.

The material sequenced was CD4+ or CD8+ T cells sorted from blood, taken in a trial of the OX40 agonist ivuxolimab. The V and J genes are TRBV7-6 and TRBJ1-3; TRBD1 is a weak D gene call, 6 bases matching. This TCR derives from an adult with an advanced solid tumor such as melanoma, head and neck, liver or kidney cancer. CDR3 protein: CASSARGTGNTIYF. The base sequence is TGTGCCAGCAGCGCCAGGGGTACTGGAAACACCATATATTTT.